This TCR beta chain was captured in a study of blood T cells in healthy people across ages. Peripheral blood was drawn, approximately 9.7 milliliters per donor. Isolation recovered at least 6 million PBMCs from every sample. For the second PCR, which ran for about 6 to 11 cycles, a sample-barcoded 5' primer and a J-beta primer mix were used. The template-switch adaptor, which had 12 random nucleotides, put a tag on each cDNA molecule. TCRdb reprocessed the 5' RACE reads via MiXCR and lists one record per CDR3 protein. This sample has about 650,000 distinct CDR3 sequences, with 32% found just once. This clonotype was detected only once. This may be a read error, as it is one base from a much larger clone. This TCR was recovered from a woman of 80 years or more in good health. The sample was blood.

CDR3 DNA sequence: TGTGCCAACAGCTTAGAGCTCACTGACAATGAGCAGTTCTTC. This translates into CANSLELTDNEQFF. V usage is TRBV7-6 and J usage is TRBJ2-1; D is unclear. CDR3 length: 14 residues. The germline gives CDR1 SGHVS, CDR2 FNYEAQ.